This T cell receptor (beta chain) came from a study of blood T cell repertoires in COVID-19. About the study: There were acute and convalescent COVID-19 samples, and they came from the United States, Italy and Spain.

The V end was cut by 0 bases, the J end by 8 bases, with 13 bases between. This CDR3 contains 15 residues. Germline V lookup: CDR1 MNHEY, CDR2 SVGAGI. Profiled with immunoSEQ multiplex PCR; TCRdb holds only in-frame clones, not every one. This table has roughly 77,000 clones, roughly 72% appearing once. Enrollment of patients from Seattle took place during active infection, with longitudinal follow-up. The sample comprised peripheral blood. This chain joins TRBV6-5 and TRBJ1-4; the D gene is possibly TRBD1 (5 bases). The TCR originated in a man in his fifties or sixties with COVID-19, enrolled during active disease. CDR3 sequence (DNA): TGTGCCAGCAGTTACTCCCGGACAAGCGAAGAAAAACTGTTTTTT. Protein: CASSYSRTSEEKLFF.